This TCR beta chain comes out of a study of blood T cells in healthy people across ages. Trimming took off 0 bases at V and 5 bases at J, with 19 bases between the two ends. Germline CDR1 is SGHTA and CDR2 is FQGNSA. The CDR3 has 17 residues. Next came a second PCR, run for about 6 to 11 cycles, which used a sample-barcoded 5' primer along with a J-beta primer mix. Every cDNA was tagged by a template-switch adaptor with 12 random nucleotides. Per sample, CDR3-containing paired-end reads numbered at least 2.5 million. From the 5' RACE reads, TCRdb called clonotypes with MiXCR, one entry per CDR3 protein. Of around 1,900,000 distinct CDR3 sequences listed, 39% are singletons. The amount of total RNA extracted per sample was at least 5.5 micrograms.

Source material: blood. The clonotype originates from a human donor in good health. The chain joins TRBV7-2 to TRBJ2-5, with unresolved D. CDR3 sequence (DNA): TGTGCCAGCAGCTTAGCATTTATCGGTGGCTTGGGGGAGACCCAGTACTTC. Amino acids: CASSLAFIGGLGETQYF.